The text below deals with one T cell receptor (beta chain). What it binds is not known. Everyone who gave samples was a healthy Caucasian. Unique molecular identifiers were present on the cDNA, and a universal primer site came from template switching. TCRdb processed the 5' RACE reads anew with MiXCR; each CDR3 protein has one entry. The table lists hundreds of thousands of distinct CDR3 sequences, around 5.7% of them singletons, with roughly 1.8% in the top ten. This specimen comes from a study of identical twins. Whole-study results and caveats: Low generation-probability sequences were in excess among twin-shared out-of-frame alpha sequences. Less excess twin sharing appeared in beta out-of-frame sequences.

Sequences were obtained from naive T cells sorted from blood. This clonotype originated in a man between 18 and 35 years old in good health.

The CDR3 DNA follows: TGTGCCAGCAGAAATCAGGGGTCCTACAATGAGCAGTTCTTC. Translating gives CASRNQGSYNEQFF. This sequence joins TRBV27 and TRBJ2-1; weak D call: TRBD1 (6 bases). Trimming removed 6 bases at V and 1 base at J, with 10 bases between. The CDR3 has 14 residues. Germline V gene data show CDR1 as MNHEY and CDR2 as SMNVEV (reference sequence).